The present TCR beta chain was sequenced within a study of cytomegalovirus exposure and HLA in healthy donors. V shed 4 bases and J 8 bases; nucleotides not matched to a gene: 14. Germline-derived CDR1 and CDR2 are SGHNT and YYREEE (reference sequence). The CDR3 is 15 residues long. Primers included in the PCR were 60 Vbeta and 13 Jbeta primers. Assay: immunoSEQ multiplex PCR; the TCRdb copy retains only in-frame clones and omits some. Of some 140,000 clones detected, roughly 80% appear once; the ten largest clones hold over 0.8%. The TCR sequence derives from a woman aged 55-70 years in good health and CMV-seronegative. Specimen: PBMCs. The chain is built from TRBV5-4 and TRBJ1-2; 7 bases align to TRBD1. CDR3 region: CASSPPGGLLVGYTF. CDR3 sequence (DNA): TGTGCCAGCAGCCCACCAGGGGGTCTCTTAGTCGGCTACACCTTC.